The 27 T cell receptor beta chains in this list originate from one sample, sequenced in a study of blood T cell repertoires in COVID-19. Only in-frame clones appear in the TCRdb table, and some are missing; sequencing was by immunoSEQ multiplex PCR. Counted here are some 87,000 clones, around 80% occurring once; the ten biggest clones make up around 21%. Sequenced material: peripheral blood. The receptors shown here come from a woman aged 80 or over with active or convalescent COVID-19.

V usage is TRBV6-5 and J usage is TRBJ2-1, with 10 bases that match TRBD1. CDR1 is MNHEY, CDR2 SVGAGI, per germline. The CDR3 totals 15 residues. V lost 7 bases to trimming and J lost 8 bases; unmatched junction nucleotides: 11. The CDR3 loop reads CASMPGTGDSDEQFF. DNA for the CDR3: TGTGCCAGCATGCCCGGGACAGGGGACAGCGATGAGCAGTTCTTC.

The gene calls are TRBV19 and TRBJ2-7; 8 bases line up with TRBD1. The V and J ends lost 5 bases and 1 base, in that order; junction bases with no gene match: 7. This CDR3 comprises 15 residues. Germline V gene sequence: CDR1 LNHDA, CDR2 SQIVND (reference sequence). The CDR3 sequence is CASSPGGQESYEQYF. The DNA for the CDR3 is TGTGCCAGTAGTCCCGGGGGACAGGAATCCTACGAGCAGTACTTC.

This clone was counted between two and nine times. V usage is TRBV6-2 or TRBV6-3 and J usage is TRBJ2-5; 9 bases fit TRBD2. With 5 bases clipped from V and 7 bases from J, the junction kept 11 bases outside the gene matches. CDR1 and CDR2 from the germline V gene are MNHEY and SVGEGT. The CDR3 totals 15 residues. This chain's CDR3 is CASSQRGAGRGTQYF. As DNA, the CDR3 is TGTGCCAGCAGTCAGCGGGGGGCGGGGAGAGGGACCCAGTACTTC.

This clone showed up just once. The rearrangement uses TRBV6-6 and TRBJ2-3; maybe TRBD2 (5 bases). CDR1 MNHNY and CDR2 SVGAGI come from the germline V gene (reference sequence). The CDR3 is 14 residues long. The V and J ends lost 10 bases and 0 bases respectively, with 14 bases between them. The CDR3 reads CATELGTSTDTQYF. The CDR3 nucleotides are TGTGCCACCGAACTAGGAACTAGCACAGATACGCAGTATTTT.

The chain carries TRBV19 and TRBJ1-3; no clear D. The CDR3 covers 14 residues. The germline gives CDR1 LNHDA, CDR2 SQIVND (reference sequence). Trimming pared 5 bases from V and 1 base from J, leaving 9 bases between. CDR3 sequence: CASSVAGSGNTIYF. CDR3 sequence (DNA): TGTGCCAGTAGTGTCGCAGGATCTGGAAACACCATATATTTT.

The V and J genes are TRBV16 and TRBJ1-1, with D unclear. The germline CDR1 and CDR2 sequences are KGHSY and FQNENV. The CDR3 is 14 amino acids. V was trimmed by 4 bases and J by 0 bases, leaving 9 bases between them. The CDR3 region is CASSLTPMNTEAFF. In nucleotides, the CDR3 is TGTGCCAGCAGCCTTACACCAATGAACACTGAAGCTTTCTTT.

The CDR3 is CASSSAGSPLHF. As DNA, the CDR3 is TGTGCCAGCAGTTCAGCGGGTTCACCCCTCCACTTT. The chain recombines TRBV27 with TRBJ1-6; no definite D call. Trimming took off 4 bases at V and 9 bases at J, with 7 bases between the two ends. The length of the CDR3 is 12 residues. Germline-derived CDR1 and CDR2 are MNHEY and SMNVEV (reference sequence).

This sequence joins TRBV28 and TRBJ2-3; weak D call: TRBD2 (6 bases). V was clipped by 5 bases and J by 4 bases, with 16 bases between them. Germline V lookup: CDR1 MDHEN, CDR2 SYDVKM. This CDR3 has 15 residues. The CDR3 DNA reads as TGTGCCAGCAGTAAACTAGACGGGGGAGCAGATACGCAGTATTTT. This gives the protein CASSKLDGGADTQYF.

The chain combines TRBV27 with TRBJ2-1; TRBD2 is a possible D gene (7 bases). The germline V gene has CDR1 MNHEY and CDR2 SMNVEV (reference sequence). The CDR3 is 14 residues long. Trimming shortened V by 4 bases and J by 4 bases, and 11 bases separated the two germline ends. CDR3 nucleotides: TGTGCCAGCAGTTCGAGGGGGGGTTACAATGAGCAGTTCTTC. This encodes CASSSRGGYNEQFF.

The chain has TRBV7-6 and TRBJ2-3; TRBD1 matches 9 bases. Per the germline V gene, CDR1 is SGHVS and CDR2 is FNYEAQ. Trimming removed 4 bases from V and 4 bases from J; junction bases left unmatched: 12. The CDR3 covers 17 residues. The CDR3 reads CASSYTGTGLFPDTQYF. In DNA, the CDR3 is TGTGCCAGCAGCTATACCGGGACAGGGCTTTTCCCAGATACGCAGTATTTT.

The genes are TRBV30 and TRBJ2-2, with D possibly matching TRBD1 (6 bases). V lost 2 bases, J lost 6 bases, and 7 bases lay in between. Germline V lookup: CDR1 GTSNPN, CDR2 SVGIG (reference sequence). The CDR3 runs to 12 residues. CDR3 DNA sequence: TGTGCCTGGAGTTCAGGGGCCGGGGAGCTGTTTTTT. Translating it yields CAWSSGAGELFF.

This clone was seen only a few times. The chain couples TRBV5-1 to TRBJ2-5; 11 bases fit TRBD1. After removal of 3 bases from V and 4 bases from J, the junction contained 5 bases not matched to a gene. The CDR3 spans 15 residues. The germline V gene has CDR1 SGHRS and CDR2 YFSETQ. As DNA, the CDR3 is TGCGCCAGCAGCTCGGGGGACAGGGGGTTAGAGACCCAGTACTTC. Protein: CASSSGDRGLETQYF.

This clone has only one observation. The J gene is TRBJ2-1, the V gene TRBV9; unclear D gene. Germline V lookup: CDR1 SGDLS, CDR2 YYNGEE. V was pared by 0 bases and J by 8 bases, with 9 bases between. This CDR3 spans 13 amino acids. Here the CDR3 DNA reads TGTGCCAGCAGCGTAGGCTGGCAGGATGAGCAGTTCTTC. This encodes CASSVGWQDEQFF.

This clone was observed a handful of times. The rearrangement uses TRBV7-8 and TRBJ2-2; TRBD1 matches 7 bases. The CDR3 runs 15 residues. Trimming at V came to 5 bases and at J to 2 bases, leaving 5 bases not matched to a gene. CDR1 is SGHVS, CDR2 FQNEAQ, per germline. The CDR3 loop reads CASSPRDRNTGELFF. The CDR3 bases are TGTGCCAGCAGCCCCCGGGACAGAAACACCGGGGAGCTGTTTTTT.

J is TRBJ1-4 and V is TRBV5-1; 7 nucleotides align to TRBD1. This CDR3 comprises 14 residues. With V trimmed by 2 bases and J by 8 bases, 6 bases remained unmatched. The germline CDR1 and CDR2 sequences are SGHRS and YFSETQ. The CDR3 DNA reads as TGCGCCAGCAGCTTTGGACAGGCAGGCGAAAAACTGTTTTTT. Translated: CASSFGQAGEKLFF.

The chain couples TRBV28 to TRBJ2-1; 7 bases are shared with TRBD2. This CDR3 spans 15 amino acids. V dropped 5 bases and J dropped 3; count of bases not matched to a gene: 7. Germline loops: CDR1 MDHEN, CDR2 SYDVKM. The CDR3 loop reads CASSMTGLYYNEQFF. The CDR3 DNA sequence: TGTGCCAGCAGTATGACGGGACTATACTACAATGAGCAGTTCTTC.

The chain joins TRBV6-2 or TRBV6-3 to TRBJ1-5; D gene uncertain. V dropped 0 bases and J dropped 4 bases, with 16 bases sitting between them. The CDR3 is made up of 17 amino acids. Germline V gene lookup returns CDR1 MNHEY and CDR2 SVGEGT. The CDR3 DNA sequence: TGTGCCAGCAGTTACTCTCAGGTCCGGGGTGGAAATCAGCCCCAGCATTTT. It encodes CASSYSQVRGGNQPQHF.

The rearrangement links TRBV27 to TRBJ2-3, with D possibly matching TRBD1 (5 bases). This CDR3 contains 14 residues. Trimming shortened V by 7 bases and J by 3 bases, and 14 bases separated the two germline ends. Per the germline V gene, CDR1 is MNHEY and CDR2 is SMNVEV (reference sequence). CDR3 sequence: CASTGRVRTDTQYF. The DNA for the CDR3 is TGTGCCAGCACGGGCAGGGTGAGGACAGATACGCAGTATTTT.

The chain recombines TRBV5-8 with TRBJ2-2; tentative D call: TRBD1 (5 bases). Germline V lookup: CDR1 SGHTS, CDR2 YDEGEE. CDR3 length: 13 amino acids. Trimming removed 1 base at V and 5 bases at J, with 6 bases between. CDR3 DNA: TGTGCCAGCAGCTTGCCAGGGACCGGGGAGCTGTTTTTT. Translating it yields CASSLPGTGELFF. The whole variable domain, filled in from reference TRBV5-8 and TRBJ2-2, reads EAGVTQSPTHLIKTRGQQATLRCSPISGHTSVYWYQQALGLGLQFLLWYDEGEERNRGNFPPRFSGRQFPNYSSELNVNALELEDSALYLCASSLPGTGELFFGEGSRLTVL.

The rearrangement links TRBV7-9 to TRBJ1-1; 8 bases match TRBD1. Germline V lookup: CDR1 SEHNR, CDR2 FQNEAQ (reference sequence). The CDR3 loop spans 15 amino acids. V gave up 1 base and J gave up 4 bases; unmatched junction bases: 5. CDR3 in DNA: TGTGCCAGCAGCTTAGGAGCGACAGGGGTCACTGAAGCTTTCTTT. This codes for CASSLGATGVTEAFF.

This clone was seen only a few times. The same CDR3 is also encoded by other DNA sequences in this sample. The chain couples TRBV2 to TRBJ1-1, with a weak D call TRBD1 (6 bases). The CDR3 covers 15 residues. The germline V gene encodes CDR1 SNHLY and CDR2 FYNNEI. V shed 6 bases and J shed 4 bases, with 18 bases lying between them. The CDR3 region has the DNA TGTGCCAGCAGCAGAAGGTCGGGGGGCGGCACTGAAGCTTTCTTT. This translates into CASSRRSGGGTEAFF. Full variable domain (remainder filled in from reference TRBV2 and TRBJ1-1): EPEVTQTPSHQVTQMGQEVILRCVPISNHLYFYWYRQILGQKVEFLVSFYNNEISEKSEIFDDQFSVERPDGSNFTLKIRSTKLEDSAMYFCASSRRSGGGTEAFFGQGTRLTVV.

The gene calls are TRBV18 and TRBJ2-5; tentatively, D is TRBD2 (6 bases). Germline V gene data show CDR1 as KGHSH and CDR2 as LQKENI. Trimming took 6 bases from V and 5 from J, leaving 13 bases between them. This CDR3 is built from 13 residues. CDR3 in DNA: TGTGCCAGCTCGGGCGGGGCTCAGGAGACCCAGTACTTC. It is translated as CASSGGAQETQYF. The whole variable domain, remainder taken from reference TRBV18 and TRBJ2-5, is NAGVMQNPRHLVRRRGQEARLRCSPMKGHSHVYWYRQLPEEGLKFMVYLQKENIIDESGMPKERFSAEFPKEGPSILRIQQVVRGDSAAYFCASSGGAQETQYFGPGTRLLVL.

The chain is built from TRBV20-1 and TRBJ2-5, with 11 bases that match TRBD2. With V trimmed by 3 bases and J by 7 bases, 10 bases remained unmatched. Germline-derived CDR1 and CDR2 are DFQATT and SNEGSKA (reference sequence). The CDR3 has 15 residues. The CDR3, as DNA: TGCAGTGCTAGTCCTAGCGGGGGGCCCCCGGCGACCCAGTACTTC. Encoded protein: CSASPSGGPPATQYF.

This clone came up a few times. The V gene is TRBV11-3, the J gene TRBJ2-3; TRBD1 matches at 7 bases. The germline CDR1 and CDR2 sequences are SGHNT and YENEEA. CDR3 length equals 13 residues. The trim removed 5 bases at V and 3 bases at J, leaving 2 bases unmatched. The CDR3 nucleotides are TGTGCCAGCAGCCGGGACAGAACAGATACGCAGTATTTT. Its protein product is CASSRDRTDTQYF.

The table lists this clone with many counts. The chain employs TRBV10-1 and TRBJ2-3, with TRBD2 identical over 8 bases. This CDR3 has 14 amino acids. V was clipped by 5 bases and J by 6 bases; unmatched bases: 7. Germline V gene lookup returns CDR1 WNHNN and CDR2 SYGVQD (reference sequence). The CDR3, as DNA: TGCGCCAGCAGTAGCGGGGGCGATTTGGATACGCAGTATTTT. Amino acid sequence: CASSSGGDLDTQYF.

V gene TRBV30 combines with J gene TRBJ2-3, with D tentatively TRBD2 (6 bases). The CDR3 spans 15 residues. Germline CDR1 and CDR2: GTSNPN and SVGIG (reference sequence). V lost 0 bases and J lost 0, with 10 bases in between. The CDR3 bases are TGTGCCTGGAGTGTGGGCGGGGTAAGCACAGATACGCAGTATTTT. Translated: CAWSVGGVSTDTQYF.

V is TRBV4-3 and J is TRBJ2-5, with D possibly being TRBD2 (7 bases). The ends were cut back, 1 base at V and 6 bases at J, with 12 bases in the middle. The CDR3 has 14 amino acids. The germline CDR1 and CDR2 sequences are LGHNA and YSLEER. CDR3 DNA sequence: TGCGCCAGCAGCCAAGCGGGGGGCGGAAAGACCCAGTACTTC. This gives the protein CASSQAGGGKTQYF.